This T cell receptor (beta chain) was sequenced in a study of T cell clonality in common variable immunodeficiency. Study findings and constraints: Reportedly, TCR beta sequences from common variable immunodeficiency showed fewer deletions and N-nucleotide insertions.

The germline V gene has CDR1 LNHDA and CDR2 SQIVND (reference sequence). The CDR3 has 16 residues. J lost 7 bases, V lost 3 bases, and 4 bases had no gene match. Sequencing input was equivalent genomic DNA from CVID and controls. Generated by immunoSEQ multiplex PCR, the TCRdb table keeps only in-frame clones and is missing some. The data show 5,500 to 9,000 clones, none appearing only once, with roughly 22% held by the ten largest. Caucasian heritage predominated among both patients and controls. CVID subjects were neither ill nor on immunomodulatory or immunosuppressive medication at sampling. This clone was detected only a few times. Its cognate antigen is unknown. The read ends 3 residues shy of where the CDR3 ends; the end is completed using the germline J gene.

This TCR was sampled from a human donor with common variable immunodeficiency. The chain employs TRBV19 and TRBJ2-2; 14 positions agree with TRBD2. The specimen was peripheral blood mononuclear cells. The CDR3 protein is CASSIRTSGRNGELFF. The part of the CDR3 DNA that was read is TGTGCCAGTAGTATTCGGACTAGCGGGAGGAACGGGGAG.